A single T cell receptor beta chain is shown here with its context. This record belongs to a study of OX40 agonist ivuxolimab in advanced cancers. Overall study: Ivuxolimab was delivered to patients intravenously every 2 weeks at doses spanning 0.01 to 10 mg/kg.

Germline V gene data show CDR1 as MNHNY and CDR2 as SVGAGI (reference sequence). V shed 6 bases and J shed 8 bases, with 19 bases lying between them. The CDR3 spans 14 residues. Sequenced by immunoSEQ multiplex PCR; TCRdb stores in-frame clones only, minus some. The table records around 70,000 clones, 84% of them present only once. The rearrangement joins TRBV6-6 to TRBJ1-2; maybe TRBD1 (5 bases). The clonotype comes from an adult with an advanced solid tumor such as melanoma, head and neck, liver or kidney cancer. The source was CD4+ or CD8+ T cells sorted from blood, collected in a trial of the OX40 agonist ivuxolimab. CDR3 nucleotides: TGTGCCAGCAGGGACGGGACGTCCCTAGGCGGCTACACCTTC. Its translation is CASRDGTSLGGYTF.